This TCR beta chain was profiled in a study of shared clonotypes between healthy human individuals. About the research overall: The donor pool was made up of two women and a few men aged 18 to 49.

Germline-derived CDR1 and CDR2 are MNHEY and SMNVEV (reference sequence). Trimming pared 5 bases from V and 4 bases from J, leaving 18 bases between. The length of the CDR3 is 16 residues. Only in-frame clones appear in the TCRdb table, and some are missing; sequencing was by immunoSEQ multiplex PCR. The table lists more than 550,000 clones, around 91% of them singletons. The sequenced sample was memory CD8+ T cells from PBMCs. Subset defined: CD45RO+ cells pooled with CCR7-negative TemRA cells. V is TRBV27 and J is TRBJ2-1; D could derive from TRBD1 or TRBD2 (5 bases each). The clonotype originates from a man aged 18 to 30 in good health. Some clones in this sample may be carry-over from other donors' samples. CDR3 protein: CASSPSGGQVYNEQFF. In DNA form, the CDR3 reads TGTGCCAGCAGTCCAAGCGGAGGACAAGTATACAATGAGCAGTTCTTC.